This T cell receptor beta chain was identified during a study of metastatic and nonmetastatic thyroid tumors. For the study at large: The comparison covered peripheral blood and tumor or nodule tissue in malignant and benign thyroid patients. Study outcomes and limitations: Compared with benign nodules, malignant thyroid tumors were reported to have significantly higher TCR beta diversity in both blood and tumor.

Nobody among the patients had been given any treatment before thyroid surgery. In this sample, this clone is medium-sized. What it binds is not known. In the source study's methods: A classifier for distant metastasis in papillary thyroid cancer was constructed using CDR3 differences observed across clinicopathological groups. TCRdb re-called the PCR reads through MiXCR. None of the V and J calls come from the authors' own analysis; TCRdb made them. The sample includes about 25,000 clones, approximately 20% of them seen just once. This receptor was identified in a female donor with papillary thyroid cancer or a benign thyroid nodule (not recorded which). Some clones in this sample may be carry-over from other donors' samples. What was sequenced was blood.

CDR3 residues: CASSYAVTGIYEQYF. The CDR3, as DNA: TGTGCCAGCAGTTACGCTGTTACAGGAATCTACGAGCAGTACTTC. The chain has TRBV6-5 and TRBJ2-7; D perhaps matches TRBD1 (5 bases). The length of the CDR3 is 15 residues. The V and J ends lost 2 bases and 3 bases respectively, with 14 bases between them. Germline loops: CDR1 MNHEY, CDR2 SVGAGI.